This TCR beta chain was retrieved from a study of cytomegalovirus exposure and HLA in healthy donors. It was with 60 Vbeta and 13 Jbeta primers that the PCR ran. TCRdb's copy holds only in-frame clones and misses some; the assay was immunoSEQ multiplex PCR. Counted here are roughly 170,000 clones, 70% to 80% occurring once; the ten biggest clones make up approximately 1.4%. This clonotype originated in a man under 40 in good health and CMV-seronegative. Specimen: PBMCs.

CDR3 sequence: CASSSFGGGQETQYF. CDR3 sequence (DNA): TGTGCCAGCAGTTCCTTTGGCGGGGGGCAAGAGACCCAGTACTTC. This chain joins TRBV6-5 and TRBJ2-5; 8 bases fit TRBD2. The CDR3 totals 15 residues. The V segment lost 4 bases and the J segment 2 bases; nucleotides outside the gene matches: 6. The V gene's germline CDR1 is MNHEY and CDR2 SVGAGI.